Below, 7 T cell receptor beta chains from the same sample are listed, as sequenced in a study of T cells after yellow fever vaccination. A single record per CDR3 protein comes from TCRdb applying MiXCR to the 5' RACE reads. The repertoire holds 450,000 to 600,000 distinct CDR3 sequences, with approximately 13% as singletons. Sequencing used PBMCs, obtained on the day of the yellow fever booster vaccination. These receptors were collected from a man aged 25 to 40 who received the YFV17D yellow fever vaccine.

The CDR3: CASSFGQSGNEQYF. The DNA for the CDR3 is TGTGCCAGCAGCTTCGGGCAGAGCGGGAACGAGCAGTACTTC. The V call is TRBV5-5, the J call TRBJ2-7; the match to TRBD2 covers 7 bases. CDR3 length: 14 amino acids. Germline V lookup: CDR1 SGHKS, CDR2 YYEKEE (reference sequence). V shed 2 bases, J shed 5 bases, and the junction held 7 bases outside the gene matches. Complete variable domain (other parts from reference TRBV5-5 and TRBJ2-7): DAGVTQSPTHLIKTRGQQVTLRCSPISGHKSVSWYQQVLGQGPQFIFQYYEKEERGRGNFPDRFSARQFPNYSSELNVNALLLGDSALYLCASSFGQSGNEQYFGPGTRLTVT.

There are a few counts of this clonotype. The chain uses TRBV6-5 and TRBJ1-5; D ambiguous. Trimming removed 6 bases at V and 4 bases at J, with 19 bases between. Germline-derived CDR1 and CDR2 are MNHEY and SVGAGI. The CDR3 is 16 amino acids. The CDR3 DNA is TGTGCCAGCAGCTCCTCCGACCTGGGCGGTAATCAGCCCCAGCATTTT. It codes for CASSSSDLGGNQPQHF.

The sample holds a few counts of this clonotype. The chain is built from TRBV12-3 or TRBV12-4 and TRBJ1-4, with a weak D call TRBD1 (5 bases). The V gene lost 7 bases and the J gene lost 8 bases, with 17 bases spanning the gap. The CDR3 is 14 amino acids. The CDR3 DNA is TGTGCCAGCAAAACCGGGGGTTACAACGAAAAACTGTTTTTT. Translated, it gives CASKTGGYNEKLFF.

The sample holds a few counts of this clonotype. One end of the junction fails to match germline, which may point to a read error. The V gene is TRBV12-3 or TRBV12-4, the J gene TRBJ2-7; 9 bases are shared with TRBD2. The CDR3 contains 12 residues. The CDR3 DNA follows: TGCGCCACCGGGACTAGCACCACCGAGCAGTACTTC. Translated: CATGTSTTEQYF.

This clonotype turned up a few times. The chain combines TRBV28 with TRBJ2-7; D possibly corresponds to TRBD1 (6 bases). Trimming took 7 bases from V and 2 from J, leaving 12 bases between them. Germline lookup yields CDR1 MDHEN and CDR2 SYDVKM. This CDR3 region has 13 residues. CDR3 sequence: CASINRDPYEQYF. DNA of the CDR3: TGTGCCAGCATCAACAGGGATCCCTACGAGCAGTACTTC. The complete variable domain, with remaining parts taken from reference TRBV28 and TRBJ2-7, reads DVKVTQSSRYLVKRTGEKVFLECVQDMDHENMFWYRQDPGLGLRLIYFSYDVKMKEKGDIPEGYSVSREKKERFSLILESASTNQTSMYLCASINRDPYEQYFGPGTRLTVT.

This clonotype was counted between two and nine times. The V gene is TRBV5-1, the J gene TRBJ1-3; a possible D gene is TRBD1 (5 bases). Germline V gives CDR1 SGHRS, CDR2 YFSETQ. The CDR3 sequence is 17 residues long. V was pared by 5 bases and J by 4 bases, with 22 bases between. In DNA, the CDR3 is TGCGCCAGCAGTAGGGAAGGCCCCAGGGTGGCCGGAAACACCATATATTTT. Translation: CASSREGPRVAGNTIYF.

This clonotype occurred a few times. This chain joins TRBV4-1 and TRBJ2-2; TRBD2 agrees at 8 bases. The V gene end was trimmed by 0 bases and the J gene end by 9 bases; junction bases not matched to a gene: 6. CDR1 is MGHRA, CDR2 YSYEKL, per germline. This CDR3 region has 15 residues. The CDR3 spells CASSQDSGNYWELFF. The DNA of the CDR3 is TGCGCCAGCAGCCAAGATAGCGGGAATTACTGGGAGCTGTTTTTT.